This TCR beta chain is drawn from a study of T cell responses to AZD1222 COVID-19 vaccine (dated by TCRdb to 2020 to 2023). Background on the whole study: A total of 233 trial participants underwent TCR sequencing, of whom 200 to 220 received two doses of AZD1222 and about 25 received two doses of the MenACWY control vaccine. Trial participants were enrolled by age into 18-55, 56-69 and 70-plus year subgroups, with about 150, 28 and 57 TCR-sequenced participants respectively.

For CDR1 and CDR2, the germline V gene lists KGHDR and SFDVKD. The cysteine opens and the phenylalanine closes a CDR3 of 15 amino acids. Kept here is only the CDR3 DNA, which spans 45 bases and is read in frame from base 1. The CDR3 regions of human TCRbeta chains were analyzed by immunosequencing. In the authors' own workflow: Repertoire TCRs were checked for matches against a reference library of SARS-CoV-2-specific TCRs that had been generated using the MIRA antigen-specificity platform. Breadth meant the fraction of unique TCRs that were SARS-CoV-2-associated, whereas depth meant the fraction of total T cells that were SARS-CoV-2-associated. Using the MIRA data, every spike-specific TCR was mapped to the spike region that the TCR reacted to and assigned to either a CD4 or a CD8 class. Log10-transformed breadth and depth values were compared by one-way ANOVA with Sidak's multiple comparisons tests. What TCRdb holds here is the immuneACCESS table cut down to in-frame rearrangements. Part of the clones is not present; checked against another copy, under half of the missing clones reflect an unresolved V gene, and the others are unexplained. V and J calls and clone size are those listed in that table; D and trimming were worked out from the DNA. A total of 200,000 to 250,000 clones appear in this sample, around 93% of them only once. Around 1% of the sample is taken by the ten largest.

General conclusions and limits of the study: In the small 56-69-year group, the increase in depth fell short of significance, most likely because of low power. Epitopes outside the regions mutated in the B.1.351 and B.1.1.7 variants were reportedly recognized by nearly half of the unique spike-specific TCRs. The vaccine-associated CD4 TCRs covered the entire spike protein, and the dominant responses fell in regions 160-218 and 743-854. Conclusions about previously exposed vaccinees were limited because only six AZD1222 recipients were SARS-CoV-2 seropositive at baseline. Most participants were white British and females outnumbered males, and the authors suggested that clonal diversity may have been underestimated. After two AZD1222 doses, spike-specific TCR breadth and depth were significantly higher than at day 0 and than in MenACWY recipients. Because no day 14 peak-response samples were available, the repertoires could be characterized only after the peak T cell response.

Only one count was recorded for this clone. The clone's antigen remains unknown. The junction differs from germline at one of its ends, possibly a read error. Reading the label with the study, this specimen's time point is: baseline before first vaccination. In the paper's terms, the treatment or condition label means: meningococcal conjugate vaccine given as trial control. Samples from vaccinated people were obtained from the UK trials COV001 and COV002, which included a single-blind randomized controlled phase 2/3 trial of AZD1222 (ChAdOx1 nCoV-19) in healthy adults. For TCRbeta chain sequencing, PBMC samples from trial participants were taken at day 0 and at day 28 after the second dose.

The sample in question was peripheral blood, obtained on day 0 of MenACWY control vaccination. The chain is assembled from TRBV24-1 and TRBJ2-2; the D match is possibly TRBD1 or TRBD2, with 7 bases aligned in each. This sequence was found in an adult in good health. The CDR3 sequence is CAASDAAGGAGELFF. The DNA sequence is TGTGCCGCCAGTGATGCGGCAGGGGGGGCCGGGGAGCTGTTTTTT.